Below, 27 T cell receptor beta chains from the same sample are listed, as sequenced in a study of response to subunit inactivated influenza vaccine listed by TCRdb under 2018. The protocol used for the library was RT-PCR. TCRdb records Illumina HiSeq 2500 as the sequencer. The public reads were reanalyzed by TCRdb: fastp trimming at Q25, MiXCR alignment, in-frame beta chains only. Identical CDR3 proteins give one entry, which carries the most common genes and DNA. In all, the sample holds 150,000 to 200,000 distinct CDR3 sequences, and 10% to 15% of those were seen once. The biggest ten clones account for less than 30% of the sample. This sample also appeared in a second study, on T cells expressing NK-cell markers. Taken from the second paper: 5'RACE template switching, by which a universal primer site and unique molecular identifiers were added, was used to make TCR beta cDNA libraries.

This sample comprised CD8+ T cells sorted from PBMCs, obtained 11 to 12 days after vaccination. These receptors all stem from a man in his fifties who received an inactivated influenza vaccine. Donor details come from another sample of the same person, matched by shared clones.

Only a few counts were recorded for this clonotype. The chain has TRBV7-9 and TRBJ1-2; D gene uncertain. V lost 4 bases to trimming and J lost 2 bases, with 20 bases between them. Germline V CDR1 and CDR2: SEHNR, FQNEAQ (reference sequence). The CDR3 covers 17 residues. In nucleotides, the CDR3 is TGTGCCAGCAGCTCACTACCCCTAGTACGTCGGAACTATGGCTACACCTTC. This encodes CASSSLPLVRRNYGYTF. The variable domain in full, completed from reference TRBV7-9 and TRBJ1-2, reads DTGVSQNPRHKITKRGQNVTFRCDPISEHNRLYWYRQTLGQGPEFLTYFQNEAQLEKSRLLSDRFSAERPKGSFSTLEIQRTEQGDSAMYLCASSSLPLVRRNYGYTFGSGTRLTVV.

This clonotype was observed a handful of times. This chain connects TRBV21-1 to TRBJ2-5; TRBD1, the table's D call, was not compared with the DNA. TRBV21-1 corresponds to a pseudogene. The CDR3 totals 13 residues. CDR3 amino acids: CASSTRQGETQYF. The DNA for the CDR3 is TGTGCCAGCAGCACCAGACAGGGTGAGACCCAGTACTTC.

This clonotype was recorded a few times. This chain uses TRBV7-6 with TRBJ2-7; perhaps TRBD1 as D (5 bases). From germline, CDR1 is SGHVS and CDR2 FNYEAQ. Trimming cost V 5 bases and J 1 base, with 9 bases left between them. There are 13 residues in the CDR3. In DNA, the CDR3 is TGTGCCAGCAGCCCGACAGAATCCTACGAGCAGTACTTC. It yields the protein CASSPTESYEQYF.

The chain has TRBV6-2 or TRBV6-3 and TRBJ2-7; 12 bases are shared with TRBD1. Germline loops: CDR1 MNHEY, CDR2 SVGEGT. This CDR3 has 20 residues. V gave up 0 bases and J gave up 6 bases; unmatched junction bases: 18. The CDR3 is CASSYSTLSWDRGRESEQYF. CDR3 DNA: TGTGCCAGCAGTTACTCCACTCTCTCTTGGGACAGGGGGCGCGAGTCCGAGCAGTACTTC.

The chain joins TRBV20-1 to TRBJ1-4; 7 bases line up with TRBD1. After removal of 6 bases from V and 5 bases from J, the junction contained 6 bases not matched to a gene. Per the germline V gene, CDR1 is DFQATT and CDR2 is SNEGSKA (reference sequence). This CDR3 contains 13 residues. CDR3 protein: CSALDRENEKLFF. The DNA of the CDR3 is TGCAGTGCCCTCGACAGGGAAAATGAAAAACTGTTTTTT.

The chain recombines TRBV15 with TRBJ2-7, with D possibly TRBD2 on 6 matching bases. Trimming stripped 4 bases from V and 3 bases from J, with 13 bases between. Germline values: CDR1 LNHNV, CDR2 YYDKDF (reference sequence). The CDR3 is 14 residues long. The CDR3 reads CATSTPGGIYEQYF. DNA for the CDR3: TGTGCCACCAGCACCCCCGGGGGAATCTACGAGCAGTACTTC.

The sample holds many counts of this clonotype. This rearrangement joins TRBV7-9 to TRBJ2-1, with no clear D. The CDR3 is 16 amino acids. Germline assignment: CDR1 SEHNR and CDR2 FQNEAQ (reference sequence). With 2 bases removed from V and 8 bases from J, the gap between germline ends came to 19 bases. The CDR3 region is CASSLTQNLPLHEQFF. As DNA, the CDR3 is TGTGCCAGCAGCTTAACTCAGAACCTACCTCTTCATGAGCAGTTCTTC. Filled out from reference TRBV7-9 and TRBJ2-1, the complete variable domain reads DTGVSQNPRHKITKRGQNVTFRCDPISEHNRLYWYRQTLGQGPEFLTYFQNEAQLEKSRLLSDRFSAERPKGSFSTLEIQRTEQGDSAMYLCASSLTQNLPLHEQFFGPGTRLTVL.

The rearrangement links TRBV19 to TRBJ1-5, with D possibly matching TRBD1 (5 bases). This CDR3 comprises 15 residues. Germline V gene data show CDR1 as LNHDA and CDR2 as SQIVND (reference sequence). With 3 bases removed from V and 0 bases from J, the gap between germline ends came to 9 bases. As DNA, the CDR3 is TGTGCCAGTAGTATGGGGGGATATAGCAATCAGCCCCAGCATTTT. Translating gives CASSMGGYSNQPQHF.

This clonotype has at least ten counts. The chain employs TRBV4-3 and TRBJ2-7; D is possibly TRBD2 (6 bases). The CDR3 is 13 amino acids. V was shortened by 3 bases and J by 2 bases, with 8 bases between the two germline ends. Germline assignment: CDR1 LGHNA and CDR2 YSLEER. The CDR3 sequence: CASSQGGTYEQYF. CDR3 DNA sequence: TGCGCCAGCAGCCAGGGGGGAACCTACGAGCAGTACTTC.

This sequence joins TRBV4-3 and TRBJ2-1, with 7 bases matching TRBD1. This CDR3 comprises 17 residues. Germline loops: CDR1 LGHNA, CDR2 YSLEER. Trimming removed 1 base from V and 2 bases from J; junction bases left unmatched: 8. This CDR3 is CASSQGPGQTPYNEQFF. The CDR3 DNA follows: TGCGCCAGCAGCCAAGGGCCGGGACAGACCCCCTACAATGAGCAGTTCTTC.

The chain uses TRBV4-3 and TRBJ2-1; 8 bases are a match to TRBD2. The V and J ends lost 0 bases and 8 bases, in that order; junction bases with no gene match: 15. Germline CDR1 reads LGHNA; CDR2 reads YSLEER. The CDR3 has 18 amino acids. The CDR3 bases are TGCGCCAGCAGCCAAGATCTGACCAGCGGGGGAGCATTAGATGAGCAGTTCTTC. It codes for CASSQDLTSGGALDEQFF.

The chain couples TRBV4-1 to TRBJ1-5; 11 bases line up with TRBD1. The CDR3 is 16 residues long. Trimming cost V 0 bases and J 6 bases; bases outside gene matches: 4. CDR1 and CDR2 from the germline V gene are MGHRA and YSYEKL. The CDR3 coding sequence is TGCGCCAGCAGCCAAGATGGGACAGGGGGATTTCAGCCCCAGCATTTT. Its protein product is CASSQDGTGGFQPQHF.

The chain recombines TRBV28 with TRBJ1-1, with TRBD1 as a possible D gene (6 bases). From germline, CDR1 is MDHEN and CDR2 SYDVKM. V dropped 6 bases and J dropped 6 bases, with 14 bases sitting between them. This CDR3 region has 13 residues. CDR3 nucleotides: TGTGCCAGCAGACGACGGGGGCGAGCTGAAGCTTTCTTT. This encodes CASRRRGRAEAFF.

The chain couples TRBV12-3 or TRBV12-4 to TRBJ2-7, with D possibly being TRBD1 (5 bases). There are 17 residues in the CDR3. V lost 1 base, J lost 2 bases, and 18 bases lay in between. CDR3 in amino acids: CASSLELGQGNTYEQYF. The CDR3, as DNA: TGTGCCAGCAGTTTAGAGTTGGGGCAGGGAAATACCTACGAGCAGTACTTC.

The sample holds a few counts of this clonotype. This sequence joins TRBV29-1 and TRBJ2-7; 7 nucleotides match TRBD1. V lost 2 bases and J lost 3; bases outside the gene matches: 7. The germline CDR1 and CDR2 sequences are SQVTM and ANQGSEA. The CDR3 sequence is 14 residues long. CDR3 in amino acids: CSVESDRNGYEQYF. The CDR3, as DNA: TGCAGCGTTGAATCGGACAGGAACGGCTACGAGCAGTACTTC.

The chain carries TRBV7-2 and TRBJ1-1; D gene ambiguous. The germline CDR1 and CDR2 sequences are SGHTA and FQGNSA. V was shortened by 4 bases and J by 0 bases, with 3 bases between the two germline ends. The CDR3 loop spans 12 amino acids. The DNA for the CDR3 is TGTGCCAGCAGCTATATGAACACTGAAGCTTTCTTT. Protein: CASSYMNTEAFF.

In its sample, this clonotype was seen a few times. CDR3 nucleotides: TGTGCCAGCAGCCCCCAGTGGGGGGAGAGGGGCTACGAGCAGTACTTC. Translating gives CASSPQWGERGYEQYF. The chain couples TRBV7-2 to TRBJ2-7, with D possibly TRBD2 on 6 matching bases. The V gene's germline CDR1 is SGHTA and CDR2 FQGNSA. Between the trimmed V and J ends, which lost 5 bases and 3 bases, there was a span of 20 bases. This CDR3 spans 16 amino acids.

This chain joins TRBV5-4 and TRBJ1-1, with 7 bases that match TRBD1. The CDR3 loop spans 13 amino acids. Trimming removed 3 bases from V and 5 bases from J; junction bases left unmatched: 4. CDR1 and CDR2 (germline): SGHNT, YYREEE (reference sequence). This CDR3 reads CASSSTGETEAFF. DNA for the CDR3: TGTGCCAGCAGCTCAACAGGGGAAACTGAAGCTTTCTTT.

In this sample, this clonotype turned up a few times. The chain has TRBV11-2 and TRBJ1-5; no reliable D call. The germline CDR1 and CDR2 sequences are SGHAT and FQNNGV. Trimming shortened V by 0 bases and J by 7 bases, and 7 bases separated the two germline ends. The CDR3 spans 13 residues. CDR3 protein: CASSLDYGQPQHF. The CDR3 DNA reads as TGTGCCAGCAGCTTAGATTATGGACAGCCCCAGCATTTT.

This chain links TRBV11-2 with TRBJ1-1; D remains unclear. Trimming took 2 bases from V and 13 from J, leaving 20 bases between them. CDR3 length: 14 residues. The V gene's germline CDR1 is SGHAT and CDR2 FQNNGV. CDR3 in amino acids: CASSLLGVFGEDFF. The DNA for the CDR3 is TGTGCCAGCAGCTTATTGGGTGTCTTCGGGGAGGATTTCTTT.

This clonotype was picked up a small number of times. Written as DNA, the CDR3 is TGTGCCACCAGTGATCCACCGGGACAGGGTAGGGAAGAGACCCAGTACTTC. Its translation: CATSDPPGQGREETQYF. This chain links TRBV24-1 with TRBJ2-5; 9 bases line up with TRBD1. This CDR3 spans 17 amino acids. Germline V gene sequence: CDR1 KGHDR, CDR2 SFDVKD. V gave up 3 bases and J gave up 3 bases; unmatched junction bases: 10.

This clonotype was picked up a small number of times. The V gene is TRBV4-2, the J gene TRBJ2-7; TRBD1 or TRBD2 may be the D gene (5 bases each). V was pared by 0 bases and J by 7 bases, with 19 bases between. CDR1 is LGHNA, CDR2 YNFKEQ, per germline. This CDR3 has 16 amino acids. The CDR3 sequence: CASSQEEGAGGWEQYF. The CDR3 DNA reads TGTGCCAGCAGCCAAGAGGAAGGGGCGGGTGGATGGGAGCAGTACTTC.

The DNA for the CDR3 is TGCGCCAGCAGCCAAGGGACGGCCGGGGGGGCGTTCGAAGATACGCAGTATTTT. This gives the protein CASSQGTAGGAFEDTQYF. The chain links TRBV4-3 to TRBJ2-3; TRBD2 matches at 8 bases. Trimming removed 1 base from V and 5 bases from J; junction bases left unmatched: 14. Germline CDR1 LGHNA, CDR2 YSLEER. The CDR3 length is 18 residues.

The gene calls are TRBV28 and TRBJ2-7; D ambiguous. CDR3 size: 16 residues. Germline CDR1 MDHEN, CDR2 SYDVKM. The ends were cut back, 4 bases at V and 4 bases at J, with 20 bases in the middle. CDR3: CASSSLDMESSYEQYF. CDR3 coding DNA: TGTGCCAGCAGTTCGTTAGATATGGAATCGTCATACGAGCAGTACTTC.

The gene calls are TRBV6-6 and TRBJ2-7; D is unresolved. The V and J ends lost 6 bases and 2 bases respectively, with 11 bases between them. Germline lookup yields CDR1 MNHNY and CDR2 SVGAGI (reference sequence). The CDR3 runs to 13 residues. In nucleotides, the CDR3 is TGTGCCAGCAGCCCCGGTGCAACCTACGAGCAGTACTTC. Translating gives CASSPGATYEQYF.

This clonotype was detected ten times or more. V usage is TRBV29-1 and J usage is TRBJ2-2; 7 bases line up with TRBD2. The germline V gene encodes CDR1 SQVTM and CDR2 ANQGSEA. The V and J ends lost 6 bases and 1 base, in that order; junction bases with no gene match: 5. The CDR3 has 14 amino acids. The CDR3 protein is CSVRGGLNTGELFF. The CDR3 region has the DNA TGCAGCGTCCGCGGGGGACTGAACACCGGGGAGCTGTTTTTT.

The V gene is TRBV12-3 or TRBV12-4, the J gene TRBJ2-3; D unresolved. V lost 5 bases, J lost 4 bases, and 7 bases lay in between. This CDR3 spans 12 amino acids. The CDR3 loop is CASSPPADTQYF. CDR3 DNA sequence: TGTGCCAGCAGTCCACCCGCAGATACGCAGTATTTT.